This TCR beta chain derives from a study of T-cell memory formation after mild COVID-19. Study in general: The two donors had largely donor-specific TCR clusters.

With V trimmed by 0 bases and J by 6 bases, 10 bases remained unmatched. The CDR3 has 16 amino acids. Germline CDR1 and CDR2: MNHEY and SVGAGI. With regard to this clonotype: As yet, its antigen is unknown.

Findings and caveats of the study: Contracting clones from day 15 to 85 showed balanced CD4/CD8; later expanders favored CD4+. The main location of contracting CD4+ clones was CM and EM, and that of contracting CD8+ clones was EMRA.

UMIs and sample barcodes were carried by the TCR alpha and TCR beta cDNA libraries that 5'RACE produced using constant-segment primers. One entry per CDR3 protein results from TCRdb running MiXCR on the 5' RACE reads. The table includes about 470,000 distinct CDR3 sequences, roughly 23% detected once. The clonotype originates from an adult woman who had mild COVID-19 (a few samples of this study predate the infection). Cell type and time point are not known. Sequencing was done on a sample of PBMCs or a T cell subset sorted from them (not recorded which). The V call is TRBV6-5, the J call TRBJ2-7; 8 bases align to TRBD1. CDR3: CASSYSRQGARSEQYF. DNA for the CDR3: TGTGCCAGCAGTTACTCGAGGCAGGGGGCACGGTCCGAGCAGTACTTC.